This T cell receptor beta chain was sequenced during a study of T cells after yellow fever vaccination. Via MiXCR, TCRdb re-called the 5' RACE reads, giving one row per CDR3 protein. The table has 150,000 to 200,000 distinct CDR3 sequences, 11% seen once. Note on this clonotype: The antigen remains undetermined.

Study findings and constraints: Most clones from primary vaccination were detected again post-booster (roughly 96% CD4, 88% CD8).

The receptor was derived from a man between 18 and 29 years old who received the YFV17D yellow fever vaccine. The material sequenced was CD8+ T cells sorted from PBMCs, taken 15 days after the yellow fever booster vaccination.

CDR3 sequence (DNA): TGTGCCAGCAGTACCCGGGACAGGGATACAGATACGCAGTATTTT. Amino acid sequence: CASSTRDRDTDTQYF. The chain recombines TRBV12-3 or TRBV12-4 with TRBJ2-3; 9 positions match TRBD1. This CDR3 contains 15 residues. The J segment lost 3 bases and the V segment lost 5 bases, leaving 6 bases of the junction unmatched.